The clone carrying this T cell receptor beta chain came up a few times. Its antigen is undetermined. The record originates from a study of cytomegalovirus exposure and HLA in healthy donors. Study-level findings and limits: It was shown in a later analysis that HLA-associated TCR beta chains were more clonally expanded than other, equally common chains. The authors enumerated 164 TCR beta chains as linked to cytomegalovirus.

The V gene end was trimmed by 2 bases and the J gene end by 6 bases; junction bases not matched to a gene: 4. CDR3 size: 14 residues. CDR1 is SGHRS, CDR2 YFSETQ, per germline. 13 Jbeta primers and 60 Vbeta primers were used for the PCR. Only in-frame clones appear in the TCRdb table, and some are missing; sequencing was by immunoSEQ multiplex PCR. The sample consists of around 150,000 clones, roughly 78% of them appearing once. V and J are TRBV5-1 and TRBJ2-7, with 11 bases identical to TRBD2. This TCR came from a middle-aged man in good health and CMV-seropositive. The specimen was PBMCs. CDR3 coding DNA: TGCGCCAGCAGCTTTAGACTAGCGGGACTCGAGCAGTACTTC. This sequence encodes CASSFRLAGLEQYF.